This is a list of T cell receptor beta chains from one sample in a study of human T cells and chemical hapten exposure. TCRdb reprocessed the RACE reads via MiXCR and lists one record per CDR3 protein. The sample records some 110,000 distinct CDR3 sequences, approximately 12% being singletons. This specimen consisted of whole blood, obtained in connection with sensitization to the hapten diphenylcyclopropenone (DPC). The receptors shown here come from a woman in her 50s with alopecia areata. Some clones in this sample may be carry-over from other donors' samples. CDR3s include the opening cysteine and the closing phenylalanine or tryptophan. A D gene is named only where the DNA matches it firmly. Size tells how often a clone was seen (once, few, many) or the class of an expanded clone, and some rows leave it out.

V	size	D	J	length	CDR3
TRBV20-1	NA	TRBD2	TRBJ2-1	15	CSARAGTSGTGEQFF
TRBV5-1	NA	NA	TRBJ2-1	15	CASSFMTETNNEQFF
TRBV28	NA	NA	TRBJ1-1	12	CASRVLYTEAFF
TRBV24-1	NA	NA	TRBJ2-3	15	CATSDEGGGYDTQYF
TRBV7-6	few	NA	TRBJ1-2	13	CASSLTNGGGYTF
TRBV10-3	few	NA	TRBJ1-5	15	CAISENSLGYQPQHF
TRBV19	few	NA	TRBJ2-5	14	CASTPPRGPALQYF
TRBV6-6	NA	NA	TRBJ1-5	10	CASGGSAQHF
TRBV7-9	NA	NA	TRBJ1-3	13	CASSLNQRNTIYF
TRBV11-2	NA	TRBD1	TRBJ1-4	14	CASSSKTGGEKLFF
TRBV7-8	few	NA	TRBJ1-1	17	CASSFVHGGARNTEAFF
TRBV27	NA	NA	TRBJ2-2	13	CASSPTATGELFF
TRBV18	many	TRBD1	TRBJ1-5	13	CASSPGTVQPQHF
TRBV5-4	few	TRBD2	TRBJ2-1	15	CASSLFYLADTEQFF
TRBV28	NA	NA	TRBJ2-7	13	CASRWTGTYEQYF
TRBV28	few	TRBD2	TRBJ2-1	13	CASGTSGYNEQFF
TRBV12-3/TRBV12-4	many	TRBD2	TRBJ2-7	15	CASSKGLPNRGEQYF
TRBV7-9	NA	NA	TRBJ2-1	12	CASSTGYNEQFF
TRBV11-3	few	TRBD2	TRBJ2-5	17	CASSLGTTSGSKETQYF
TRBV5-5	many	NA	TRBJ1-2	9	CLSWYGYTF
TRBV6-5	NA	TRBD1	TRBJ2-4	14	CASSSVQGKNIQYF
TRBV28	few	NA	TRBJ2-7	15	CASSPGTELSYEQYF